This T cell receptor beta chain was found in a study of blood T cells in healthy people across ages. Study-level findings and limits: A roughly linear fall in TCR beta diversity per million T cells was seen with increasing age. Underestimates were what the diversity estimates from one million T cells were considered to be.

A sample-barcoded 5' primer and a J-beta primer mix were used in a second PCR of about 7 to 12 cycles. TCRdb independently ran MiXCR on the 5' RACE reads; one entry per CDR3 protein. The table shows 1,800,000 or so distinct CDR3 sequences, with about two fifths occurring only once. J was trimmed by 8 bases and V by 5 bases; bases with no gene match: 17. Looked up from germline, CDR1 is MNHNS and CDR2 is SASEGT. The CDR3 covers 17 residues. About this clonotype: Its antigen is unidentified.

The rearrangement links TRBV6-1 to TRBJ2-1; 8 nucleotides align to TRBD2. The specimen sequenced was blood. This receptor was identified in a human donor in good health. The DNA for the CDR3 is TGTGCCAGCAGTCCCCTAAGCGGGGGTATTCTGAAGGATGAGCAGTTCTTC. Its protein product is CASSPLSGGILKDEQFF.